Following are 9 T cell receptor beta chains from one sample sequenced in a study of shared T cell receptors in the human thymus. Assay used: immunoSEQ multiplex PCR; TCRdb lists only in-frame clones, some missing. The sample holds 720,000 or so clones; 70% to 90% are singletons and the top ten take 0.008% to 0.011%. Separately, the same data were catalogued under a study of human thymus T cells.

The material sequenced was thymocytes. These receptors were taken from a girl under three years old with a congenital heart defect.

The chain recombines TRBV7-8 with TRBJ1-3; D is perhaps TRBD1 (5 bases). Trimming stripped 1 base from V and 0 bases from J, with 10 bases between. Germline V lookup: CDR1 SGHVS, CDR2 FQNEAQ. The CDR3 covers 16 residues. The CDR3: CASSLDRRVSGNTIYF. For the CDR3, the DNA is TGTGCCAGCAGCTTAGACAGGCGCGTCTCTGGAAACACCATATATTTT.

The rearrangement links TRBV6-1 to TRBJ1-5; the match to TRBD1 covers 8 bases. This CDR3 region has 14 residues. The V gene end was trimmed by 6 bases and the J gene end by 6 bases; junction bases not matched to a gene: 7. Germline values: CDR1 MNHNS, CDR2 SASEGT. The DNA for the CDR3 is TGTGCCAGCAGAACGGACAGGGCTACTCAGCCCCAGCATTTT. It codes for CASRTDRATQPQHF.

The V call is TRBV5-4, the J call TRBJ1-1; D uncertain. Germline V lookup: CDR1 SGHNT, CDR2 YYREEE (reference sequence). The ends were cut back, 0 bases at V and 0 bases at J, with 9 bases in the middle. CDR3 length: 15 residues. The CDR3 DNA sequence: TGTGCCAGCAGCTTGGTATACAAGTTGAACACTGAAGCTTTCTTT. This sequence encodes CASSLVYKLNTEAFF.

This chain connects TRBV5-4 to TRBJ2-5; 9 bases agree with TRBD2. Losses at the gene ends were 4 bases for V and 5 bases for J; bases not matched to a gene: 9. Germline assignment: CDR1 SGHNT and CDR2 YYREEE (reference sequence). There are 15 residues in the CDR3. For the CDR3, the DNA is TGTGCCAGCAGCCCCCGCCCCGGACTAGCGGAGACCCAGTACTTC. As protein: CASSPRPGLAETQYF.

The chain has TRBV5-1 and TRBJ1-1; the match to TRBD1 covers 7 bases. This CDR3 is built from 18 residues. CDR1 is SGHRS, CDR2 YFSETQ, per germline. V trimming: 4 bases; J trimming: 2 bases; junction bases outside the gene matches: 17. The CDR3, as DNA: TGCGCCAGCAGCCCGGAGTGGGACAGCCCCAGGGGAAACACTGAAGCTTTCTTT. Translation gives CASSPEWDSPRGNTEAFF.

V usage is TRBV4-1 and J usage is TRBJ2-3; 7 bases line up with TRBD2. In germline, CDR1 is MGHRA, CDR2 YSYEKL. After removal of 4 bases from V and 1 base from J, the junction contained 5 bases not matched to a gene. The CDR3 has 15 amino acids. The CDR3, as DNA: TGCGCCAGCAGCCGCGTGGGGGGGGGCACAGATACGCAGTATTTT. This translates into CASSRVGGGTDTQYF.

The rearrangement links TRBV1 to TRBJ2-5; TRBD2, as called in the table, went unchecked against the DNA. TRBV1 is shown as a pseudogene. The CDR3 runs to 12 residues. This chain's CDR3 is CTSRTYQETQYF. CDR3 bases: TGCACCAGTAGGACTTACCAAGAGACCCAGTACTTC.

This clone appeared once. The rearrangement links TRBV6-5 to TRBJ2-7; no clear D. The CDR3 is 13 amino acids. Trimming left V 0 bases short and J 0 bases short, with 3 bases between. CDR1 MNHEY and CDR2 SVGAGI come from the germline V gene. CDR3 sequence (DNA): TGTGCCAGCAGTTACTCCAGCTCCTACGAGCAGTACTTC. Its protein is CASSYSSSYEQYF.

The chain joins TRBV6-1 to TRBJ1-6, with TRBD1 matching over 9 bases. J was trimmed by 11 bases and V by 6 bases; bases with no gene match: 11. The CDR3 length is 15 residues. The V gene's germline CDR1 is MNHNS and CDR2 SASEGT. The DNA of the CDR3 is TGTGCCAGCAGGAGCCGGGACAGGGAATGTCCACCCCTCCACTTT. As protein: CASRSRDRECPPLHF.